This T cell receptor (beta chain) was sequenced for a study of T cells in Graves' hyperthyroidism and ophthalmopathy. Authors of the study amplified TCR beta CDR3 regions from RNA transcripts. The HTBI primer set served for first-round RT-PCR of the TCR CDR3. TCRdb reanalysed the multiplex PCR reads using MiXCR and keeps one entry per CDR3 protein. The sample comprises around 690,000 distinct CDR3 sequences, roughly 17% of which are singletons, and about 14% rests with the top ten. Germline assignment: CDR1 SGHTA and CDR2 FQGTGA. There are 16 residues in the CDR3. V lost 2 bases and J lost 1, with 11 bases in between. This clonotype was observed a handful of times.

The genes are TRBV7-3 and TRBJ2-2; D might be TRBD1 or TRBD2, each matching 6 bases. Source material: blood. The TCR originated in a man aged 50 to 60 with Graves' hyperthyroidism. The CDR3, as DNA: TGTGCCAGCAGCTTACAGGGGCGGGGGAACACCGGGGAGCTGTTTTTT. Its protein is CASSLQGRGNTGELFF.